This TCR beta chain was obtained from a study of post-analysis software for immune sequencing data. Study-level background: Relapsing-remitting, secondary progressive and progressive-relapsing multiple sclerosis were all included among the disease courses. Study-wide results and limits: Elevated frequency relative to controls characterized several TRBV segments in patients, TRBV5-6, TRBV5-1 and TRBV20-1 among them. A significant reduction in normalized Chao1 diversity was observed in multiple sclerosis patients versus controls. Same-batch samples co-clustered strongly by F measure.

cDNA libraries for TCR beta contained unique molecular identifiers. Yield was roughly 0.5 million cDNA molecules from around 1 to 10 million T cells. Each CDR3 protein is one row after TCRdb ran MiXCR on the PCR reads. The repertoire holds 650,000 to 850,000 distinct CDR3 sequences, with roughly 50% as singletons. A note on this clonotype: Its specificity is unknown.

Between the trimmed V and J ends, which lost 5 bases and 2 bases, there was a span of 6 bases. CDR3 length: 12 residues. This chain joins TRBV12-3 or TRBV12-4 and TRBJ1-2; unclear D gene. This clonotype was obtained from a girl aged 5-17 years with multiple sclerosis. The material sequenced was blood. DNA of the CDR3: TGTGCCAGCAGTATGGAGAACTATGGCTACACCTTC. Amino acids: CASSMENYGYTF.